Below are 23 T cell receptor beta chains sequenced from a single sample in a study of blood T cell repertoires in COVID-19. Generated by immunoSEQ multiplex PCR, the TCRdb table keeps only in-frame clones and is missing some. Among around 49,000 clones listed, 60% to 80% were seen once. Material: PBMCs or T cells enriched from blood (not recorded which). These receptor sequences come from a woman between 50 and 59 years old with acute COVID-19.

This rearrangement joins TRBV7-2 to TRBJ1-3, with D perhaps TRBD1 (5 bases). Trimming removed 1 base from V and 2 bases from J, with 9 bases in between. Germline V gives CDR1 SGHTA, CDR2 FQGNSA. This CDR3 comprises 15 residues. CDR3 sequence reads: CASSLGAGTGNTIYF. For the CDR3, the DNA is TGTGCCAGCAGCTTAGGGGCAGGGACTGGAAACACCATATATTTT. The full variable domain, rest sourced from reference TRBV7-2 and TRBJ1-3, is GAGVSQSPSNKVTEKGKDVELRCDPISGHTALYWYRQSLGQGLEFLIYFQGNSAPDKSGLPSDRFSAERTGGSVSTLTIQRTQQEDSAVYLCASSLGAGTGNTIYFGEGSWLTVV.

The chain recombines TRBV27 with TRBJ1-6; D is perhaps TRBD1 (5 bases). Germline CDR1 reads MNHEY; CDR2 reads SMNVEV (reference sequence). V was trimmed by 0 bases and J by 10 bases, leaving 10 bases between them. This CDR3 contains 14 residues. The CDR3 nucleotides read TGTGCCAGCAGTTTATCGAAGGGGCGATCACCCCTCCACTTT. Translated: CASSLSKGRSPLHF.

The chain recombines TRBV2 with TRBJ1-1; 9 bases are shared with TRBD1. In germline, CDR1 is SNHLY, CDR2 FYNNEI. The ends lost 7 bases at V and 4 bases at J; junction bases unmatched: 7. CDR3 length: 14 residues. CDR3 residues: CASKRDREGTEAFF. For the CDR3, the DNA is TGTGCCAGCAAACGGGACAGGGAGGGCACTGAAGCTTTCTTT.

V is TRBV19 and J is TRBJ1-1; possibly TRBD1 for D (6 bases). The CDR3 loop spans 14 amino acids. Looked up from germline, CDR1 is LNHDA and CDR2 is SQIVND (reference sequence). Trimming removed 6 bases from V and 0 bases from J, with 11 bases in between. The CDR3 nucleotides read TGTGCCAGTAGGCATGGACAGTTGAACACTGAAGCTTTCTTT. Its protein is CASRHGQLNTEAFF.

The chain uses TRBV11-1 and TRBJ2-7; weak D call: TRBD1 (7 bases). Germline CDR1 SGHAT, CDR2 FQDESV (reference sequence). This CDR3 spans 13 amino acids. The V gene lost 5 bases and the J gene lost 3 bases, with 11 bases spanning the gap. This CDR3 is CASSGGTDYEQYF. As DNA, the CDR3 is TGTGCCAGCAGCGGCGGGACAGACTACGAGCAGTACTTC.

The genes are TRBV4-1 and TRBJ2-4, with 8 positions matching TRBD2. Trimming took 5 bases from V and 8 from J; bases not matched to a gene: 8. This CDR3 has 14 residues. Germline V gene data show CDR1 as MGHRA and CDR2 as YSYEKL. CDR3 in DNA: TGCGCCAGCAGCTTCGGGGGGGGCAGGGACATTCAGTACTTC. This encodes CASSFGGGRDIQYF.

This chain links TRBV6-5 with TRBJ1-4; perhaps TRBD1 as D (6 bases). The V end was cut by 6 bases, the J end by 5 bases, with 10 bases between. The CDR3 loop spans 13 amino acids. The germline CDR1 and CDR2 sequences are MNHEY and SVGAGI. The CDR3 DNA reads TGTGCCAGCAGCCGGACAGCAAATGAAAAACTGTTTTTT. Amino acid sequence: CASSRTANEKLFF.

J is TRBJ1-4 and V is TRBV3-1 (or the pseudogene TRBV3-2); D ambiguous. The ends were cut back, 10 bases at V and 5 bases at J, with 14 bases in the middle. Germline lookup yields CDR1 LGHDT and CDR2 YNNKEL (reference sequence). The CDR3 has 13 residues. CDR3 residues: CATRWSGNEKLFF. For the CDR3, the DNA is TGTGCCACCCGTTGGAGTGGGAATGAAAAACTGTTTTTT.

The genes are TRBV24-1 and TRBJ2-1, with D unclear. Trimming took off 3 bases at V and 6 bases at J, with 8 bases between the two ends. This CDR3 is built from 13 residues. Germline-derived CDR1 and CDR2 are KGHDR and SFDVKD. In nucleotides, the CDR3 is TGTGCCACCAGTGATCCCTGGAGCAATGAGCAGTTCTTC. It codes for CATSDPWSNEQFF.

The V gene is TRBV10-3, the J gene TRBJ2-7; TRBD1 matches 9 bases. The CDR3 extends over 17 amino acids. V lost 5 bases, J lost 0 bases, and 11 bases stayed unmatched. The germline gives CDR1 ENHRY, CDR2 SYGVKD. In nucleotides, the CDR3 is TGTGCCATCAGTCCGGGACAGGGTAGGAGCGGCTCCTACGAGCAGTACTTC. Residues: CAISPGQGRSGSYEQYF.

The J gene is TRBJ2-7, the V gene TRBV28, with D perhaps TRBD1 (6 bases). The V end was cut by 6 bases, the J end by 2 bases, with 14 bases between. This CDR3 is built from 14 residues. Germline CDR1 and CDR2: MDHEN and SYDVKM. CDR3 amino acids: CASRDGTSTYEQYF. In DNA form, the CDR3 reads TGTGCCAGCAGAGACGGGACATCTACCTACGAGCAGTACTTC.

This clone was detected a few times. The chain carries TRBV12-5 and TRBJ2-1; no clear D. The ends were cut back, 2 bases at V and 6 bases at J, with 5 bases in the middle. CDR3 length: 12 residues. Germline lookup yields CDR1 LGHNT and CDR2 FRNRAP. The CDR3 nucleotides read TGTGCTAGTGGTTTGCTCAGCAATGAGCAGTTCTTC. Translated, it gives CASGLLSNEQFF.

The V call is TRBV30, the J call TRBJ1-5, with D uncertain. CDR3 size: 12 residues. V lost 1 base and J 9 bases, leaving 10 bases between the germline ends. Germline V gene sequence: CDR1 GTSNPN, CDR2 SVGIG (reference sequence). The CDR3: CAWSGSGRPQHF. As DNA, the CDR3 is TGTGCCTGGAGTGGTAGTGGTAGGCCCCAGCATTTT.

The chain recombines TRBV11-2 with TRBJ2-5; TRBD1 agrees at 8 bases. J gave up 5 bases and V 4 bases, and 9 bases lay outside the gene matches. Germline values: CDR1 SGHAT, CDR2 FQNNGV. This CDR3 has 15 residues. CDR3 bases: TGTGCCAGCAGCTATGGACAGGGTGTTTGGGAGACCCAGTACTTC. It is translated as CASSYGQGVWETQYF.

The CDR3 DNA is TGTGCCAGCAGCTTAGATCGGAGAACCGGGGAGCTGTTTTTT. Protein: CASSLDRRTGELFF. The rearrangement uses TRBV7-9 and TRBJ2-2; no firm D call. Germline V gene sequence: CDR1 SEHNR, CDR2 FQNEAQ (reference sequence). Trimming pared 1 base from V and 5 bases from J, leaving 8 bases between. The CDR3 is 14 amino acids.

This sequence joins TRBV11-2 and TRBJ1-1; a possible D gene is TRBD1 (5 bases). The V end was cut by 2 bases, the J end by 4 bases, with 8 bases between. CDR3 length equals 13 residues. Per germline, CDR1 SGHAT and CDR2 FQNNGV. The CDR3 loop reads CASSLSGRTEAFF. The CDR3 nucleotides are TGTGCCAGCAGCTTATCAGGGCGCACTGAAGCTTTCTTT.

The V and J genes are TRBV28 and TRBJ2-1; perhaps TRBD1 as D (6 bases). The V end lost 5 bases, the J end lost 5 bases, and 13 bases lay between the germline ends. The germline V gene encodes CDR1 MDHEN and CDR2 SYDVKM. The CDR3 runs to 14 residues. The CDR3 nucleotides are TGTGCCAGCAGTCCAGGACAGTACAACAATGAGCAGTTCTTC. Translation gives CASSPGQYNNEQFF. Complete variable domain (other parts from reference TRBV28 and TRBJ2-1): DVKVTQSSRYLVKRTGEKVFLECVQDMDHENMFWYRQDPGLGLRLIYFSYDVKMKEKGDIPEGYSVSREKKERFSLILESASTNQTSMYLCASSPGQYNNEQFFGPGTRLTVL.

The chain employs TRBV5-1 and TRBJ2-3; TRBD2 matches at 12 bases. This CDR3 region has 17 residues. V shed 2 bases, J shed 6 bases, and the junction held 10 bases outside the gene matches. Looked up from germline, CDR1 is SGHRS and CDR2 is YFSETQ. The CDR3 DNA sequence: TGCGCCAGCAGCTTATATTCCCTAGCGGGGGGGGCTGATACGCAGTATTTT. As protein: CASSLYSLAGGADTQYF. Combining the CDR3 with reference TRBV5-1 and TRBJ2-3 gives the whole variable domain KAGVTQTPRYLIKTRGQQVTLSCSPISGHRSVSWYQQTPGQGLQFLFEYFSETQRNKGNFPGRFSGRQFSNSRSEMNVSTLELGDSALYLCASSLYSLAGGADTQYFGPGTRLTVL.

The chain links TRBV5-6 to TRBJ2-3; D possibly corresponds to TRBD2 (7 bases). The CDR3 covers 15 residues. Germline values: CDR1 SGHDT, CDR2 YYEEEE. The ends were cut back, 0 bases at V and 5 bases at J, with 13 bases in the middle. CDR3 amino acids: CASSLGGGARDTQYF. The CDR3 nucleotides are TGTGCCAGCAGCTTGGGAGGGGGGGCCCGAGATACGCAGTATTTT.

The chain employs TRBV5-1 and TRBJ2-3; 16 bases are shared with TRBD2. Per germline, CDR1 SGHRS and CDR2 YFSETQ. The CDR3 consists of 19 residues. The trim removed 4 bases at V and 8 bases at J, leaving 16 bases unmatched. The CDR3 DNA follows: TGCGCCAGCAGCGAGGGTCCGGGACTAGCGGGGGGGACCTCAGGTACGCAGTATTTT. This translates into CASSEGPGLAGGTSGTQYF.

The chain combines TRBV5-1 with TRBJ2-7; D is ambiguous. CDR1 is SGHRS, CDR2 YFSETQ, per germline. This CDR3 is 13 amino acids long. Trimming took 3 bases from V and 1 from J, leaving 8 bases between them. CDR3 nucleotides: TGCGCCAGCAGCTCCTACAGTTCCTACGAGCAGTACTTC. Its protein product is CASSSYSSYEQYF.

A remark on this clone: The sample holds other DNA sequences that translate to the same CDR3. V and J are TRBV5-1 and TRBJ1-6; 8 nucleotides match TRBD1. The CDR3 has 14 amino acids. Trimming at V came to 3 bases and at J to 10 bases, leaving 6 bases not matched to a gene. Germline V gives CDR1 SGHRS, CDR2 YFSETQ. The CDR3 sequence: CASSSDRGNSPLHF. The CDR3 DNA follows: TGCGCCAGCAGCTCCGACAGGGGCAACTCACCCCTCCACTTT.

The chain is built from TRBV6-6 and TRBJ1-4; D not certain. Trimming removed 8 bases from V and 3 bases from J, with 13 bases in between. CDR3 length: 14 amino acids. Germline lookup yields CDR1 MNHNY and CDR2 SVGAGI (reference sequence). CDR3 in DNA: TGTGCCAGCCGCATAGGCAGGCCTAATGAAAAACTGTTTTTT. Translated: CASRIGRPNEKLFF.